This T cell receptor (beta chain) was documented in a study of technical replicates of blood from a few donors (dated by TCRdb to 2016 to 2017). Preparation of the library involved the immunoSEQ multiplex PCR assay. TCRdb obtained this table from immuneACCESS and retained in-frame rearrangements with V and J assigned. These tables miss some clones; where compared with another copy, unresolved V genes account for less than half of the shortfall, and the remainder is unexplained. A total of 10,000 to 13,000 clones appear in this sample, 90% to 95% of them only once. The ten largest clones take up about 7.1% of the sample. Worth noting for this clone: Its antigen target is currently unknown. One base away there is no much larger clone; base qualities are not given.

CDR1 and CDR2 are drawn from the germline V gene: MRHNA, SNTAGT. At the junction V is shortened by 6 bases and J by 4 bases; bases outside the gene matches: 5. The CDR3 holds 15 amino acids from the cysteine to the phenylalanine. Kept here is only the CDR3 DNA, which spans 45 bases and is read in frame from base 1. This sequence originates from a human donor in good health. The chain links TRBV6-4 with TRBJ2-3, with 12 junctional bases fitting TRBD2. The sequenced material came from PBMCs. In nucleotide form, the sequence is TGTGCCAGCAGCCTACTAGCGGGAGGTTCAGATACGCAGTATTTT. This codes for CASSLLAGGSDTQYF.